What follows are 18 T cell receptor beta chains derived from one specimen sequenced in a study of CD8+ T cells in alopecia areata. RNA extraction and reverse transcription yielded cDNA as sequencing template. Clones were sequenced by immunoSEQ multiplex PCR, and TCRdb holds only the in-frame ones, with some missing. The sample gives about 210,000 clones, about 64% of which show up once; 4% to 4.5% is in the top ten. Regarding treatment: oral pan-JAK inhibitor, 5-10 mg twice daily. The source was CD4+ T cells sorted from blood, collected at week 4, from a patient treated with tofacitinib. These receptors came from a human donor with alopecia areata.

J is TRBJ1-1 and V is TRBV6-5, with D hard to call. Per the germline V gene, CDR1 is MNHEY and CDR2 is SVGAGI. The CDR3 sequence is 14 residues long. Trimming shortened V by 2 bases and J by 1 base, and 8 bases separated the two germline ends. The CDR3 DNA reads as TGTGCCAGCAGTTACGATCCCAGGAACACTGAAGCTTTCTTT. Translation: CASSYDPRNTEAFF.

J is TRBJ1-2 and V is TRBV7-9; no firm D call. This CDR3 contains 14 residues. Trimming took 1 base from V and 8 from J, leaving 14 bases between them. Germline CDR1 reads SEHNR; CDR2 reads FQNEAQ (reference sequence). This CDR3 reads CASSLETEMGGYTF. In DNA form, the CDR3 reads TGTGCCAGCAGCTTAGAGACTGAGATGGGAGGCTACACCTTC.

This chain joins TRBV30 and TRBJ2-7; the D gene is possibly TRBD2 (6 bases). The CDR3 length is 12 residues. V was shortened by 4 bases and J by 5 bases, with 12 bases between the two germline ends. CDR1 GTSNPN and CDR2 SVGIG come from the germline V gene (reference sequence). The CDR3 nucleotides read TGTGCCTGGACTAGTAGCGGCCACGAGCAGTACTTC. Amino acids: CAWTSSGHEQYF.

The chain employs TRBV18 and TRBJ2-7; D unclear. The V gene lost 6 bases and the J gene lost 4 bases, with 16 bases spanning the gap. Germline values: CDR1 KGHSH, CDR2 LQKENI. The CDR3 covers 14 residues. CDR3 loop: CASSPTAGSYEQYF. The CDR3 DNA is TGTGCCAGCTCCCCGACCGCAGGATCATACGAGCAGTACTTC.

The chain combines TRBV4-1 with TRBJ2-5; D gene uncertain. CDR1 and CDR2 (germline): MGHRA, YSYEKL. The V end was cut by 1 base, the J end by 3 bases, with 9 bases between. The CDR3 loop spans 14 amino acids. CDR3 sequence (DNA): TGCGCCAGCAGCCAAGCTTTACGAGAAGAGACCCAGTACTTC. The encoded protein is CASSQALREETQYF.

This chain joins TRBV4-2 and TRBJ2-5; D perhaps matches TRBD1 (5 bases). The germline V gene encodes CDR1 LGHNA and CDR2 YNFKEQ. V lost 3 bases and J 3 bases, leaving 8 bases between the germline ends. The CDR3 is 13 amino acids. The chain's CDR3 is CASSQAREETQYF. CDR3 nucleotide sequence: TGTGCCAGCAGCCAGGCCAGGGAAGAGACCCAGTACTTC.

The chain carries TRBV29-1 and TRBJ2-1; D is ambiguous. The V end was cut by 4 bases, the J end by 6 bases, with 10 bases between. The CDR3 has 12 residues. The germline V gene encodes CDR1 SQVTM and CDR2 ANQGSEA. The CDR3 sequence: CSVGRQANEQFF. The CDR3 coding sequence is TGCAGCGTTGGTCGGCAGGCCAATGAGCAGTTCTTC.

The J gene is TRBJ1-2, the V gene TRBV29-1, with D uncertain. The CDR3 is made up of 12 amino acids. Per the germline V gene, CDR1 is SQVTM and CDR2 is ANQGSEA. The germline V and J ends were trimmed by 6 bases and 0 bases, with 8 bases remaining between them. The CDR3 loop reads CSVGVTNYGYTF. The CDR3 DNA is TGCAGCGTCGGGGTTACTAACTATGGCTACACCTTC. Looking up the rest from reference TRBV29-1 and TRBJ1-2 gives the full variable domain: SAVISQKPSRDICQRGTSLTIQCQVDSQVTMMFWYRQQPGQSLTLIATANQGSEATYESGFVIDKFPISRPNLTFSTLTVSNMSPEDSSIYLCSVGVTNYGYTFGSGTRLTVV.

This rearrangement joins TRBV20-1 to TRBJ2-1; D is ambiguous. Trimming left V 4 bases short and J 8 bases short, with 9 bases between. Germline V gives CDR1 DFQATT, CDR2 SNEGSKA (reference sequence). This CDR3 spans 11 amino acids. The CDR3 spells CSATGKDEQFF. The DNA of the CDR3 is TGCAGTGCTACTGGGAAGGATGAGCAGTTCTTC.

The V call is TRBV10-3, the J call TRBJ1-2; D unresolved. In germline, CDR1 is ENHRY, CDR2 SYGVKD. This CDR3 contains 14 residues. Trimming pared 6 bases from V and 7 bases from J, leaving 18 bases between. The CDR3 protein is CAIRKTQPSGGYTF. The CDR3 region has the DNA TGTGCCATCAGGAAGACCCAGCCTTCGGGTGGCTACACCTTC.

With regard to this clone: One end of the junction varies from germline; a read error may be responsible. The V and J genes are TRBV2 and TRBJ1-1, with D uncertain. The CDR3 spans 14 residues. Germline V gene lookup returns CDR1 SNHLY and CDR2 FYNNEI. Here the CDR3 DNA reads TGTGCCAGCACTGAAAAGGGAAGGGTCACTGAAGCTTTCTTT. Translating it yields CASTEKGRVTEAFF.

This clone came up a few times. The gene calls are TRBV30 and TRBJ2-5; 10 nucleotides match TRBD2. This CDR3 has 14 residues. CDR1 GTSNPN and CDR2 SVGIG come from the germline V gene (reference sequence). V lost 4 bases to trimming and J lost 0 bases; unmatched junction nucleotides: 2. The CDR3 bases are TGTGCCTGGACTAGCGGGGGCCACCAAGAGACCCAGTACTTC. Protein: CAWTSGGHQETQYF.

The V and J genes are TRBV29-1 and TRBJ2-7; TRBD1 matches at 7 bases. V dropped 4 bases and J dropped 1; count of bases not matched to a gene: 1. The germline gives CDR1 SQVTM, CDR2 ANQGSEA. This CDR3 region has 12 residues. The CDR3: CSVGDSSYEQYF. As DNA, the CDR3 is TGCAGCGTTGGGGACAGTTCCTACGAGCAGTACTTC.

The chain employs TRBV2 and TRBJ1-2; D remains unclear. The germline CDR1 and CDR2 sequences are SNHLY and FYNNEI. This CDR3 is built from 14 residues. V lost 0 bases and J lost 8, with 13 bases in between. CDR3 nucleotides: TGTGCCAGCAGTGAAGCGCTTCAGGTCGAGGGCTACACCTTC. Encoded protein: CASSEALQVEGYTF.

The rearrangement uses TRBV30 and TRBJ2-3; TRBD2 aligns across 8 bases. Germline V gene data show CDR1 as GTSNPN and CDR2 as SVGIG (reference sequence). The trim removed 2 bases at V and 2 bases at J, leaving 15 bases unmatched. The CDR3 consists of 18 residues. Here the CDR3 DNA reads TGTGCCTGGAGTCGAGGTCGGATCGGGGGGGCTAACACAGATACGCAGTATTTT. This sequence encodes CAWSRGRIGGANTDTQYF.

The sample holds a few counts of this clone. The CDR3 nucleotides are TGCGCCAGCAGCCTCCTGGGGGGGACGTTCACAGATACGCAGTATTTT. Protein sequence: CASSLLGGTFTDTQYF. This chain uses TRBV5-1 with TRBJ2-3; TRBD2 agrees at 7 bases. V dropped 4 bases and J dropped 2; count of bases not matched to a gene: 10. The germline gives CDR1 SGHRS, CDR2 YFSETQ. The CDR3 sequence is 16 residues long.

The chain carries TRBV14 and TRBJ2-4, with D possibly being TRBD1 (5 bases). Germline assignment: CDR1 SGHDN and CDR2 FVKESK. The germline V and J ends were trimmed by 4 bases and 8 bases, with 12 bases remaining between them. The CDR3 runs to 13 residues. The CDR3 loop is CASSPYGQDIQYF. The CDR3, as DNA: TGTGCCAGCAGCCCCTACGGACAAGACATTCAGTACTTC. Using reference TRBV14 and TRBJ2-4 for the parts outside the CDR3, the full variable domain is EAGVTQFPSHSVIEKGQTVTLRCDPISGHDNLYWYRRVMGKEIKFLLHFVKESKQDESGMPNNRFLAERTGGTYSTLKVQPAELEDSGVYFCASSPYGQDIQYFGAGTRLSVL.

The chain recombines TRBV30 with TRBJ2-1; D could derive from TRBD1 or TRBD2 (5 bases each). V shed 0 bases and J shed 12 bases, with 15 bases lying between them. Germline V gene sequence: CDR1 GTSNPN, CDR2 SVGIG (reference sequence). CDR3 length: 13 residues. The CDR3 sequence is CAWSVRTPRGQFF. Here the CDR3 DNA reads TGTGCCTGGAGTGTGAGGACTCCGAGGGGGCAGTTCTTC.